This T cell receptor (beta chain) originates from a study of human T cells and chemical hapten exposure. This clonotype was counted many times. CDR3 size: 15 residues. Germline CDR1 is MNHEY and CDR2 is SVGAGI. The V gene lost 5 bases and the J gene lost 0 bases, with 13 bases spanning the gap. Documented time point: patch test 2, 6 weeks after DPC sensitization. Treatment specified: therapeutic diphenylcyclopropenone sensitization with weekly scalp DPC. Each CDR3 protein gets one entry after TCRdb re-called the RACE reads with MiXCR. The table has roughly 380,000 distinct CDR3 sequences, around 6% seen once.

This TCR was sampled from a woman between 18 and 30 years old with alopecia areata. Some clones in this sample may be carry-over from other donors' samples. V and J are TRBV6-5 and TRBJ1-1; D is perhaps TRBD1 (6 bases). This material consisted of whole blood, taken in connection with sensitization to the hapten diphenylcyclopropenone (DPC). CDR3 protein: CASSPGAPMNTEAFF. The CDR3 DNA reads TGTGCCAGCAGTCCAGGGGCCCCCATGAACACTGAAGCTTTCTTT.